The 25 T cell receptor beta chains below were found in one sample sequenced in a study of T cells in Graves' hyperthyroidism and ophthalmopathy. RNA transcripts provided the source from which TCR beta CDR3 regions were amplified. An initial round of RT-PCR targeting the TCR CDR3 relied on the HTBI primer set. TCRdb re-derived calls from the multiplex PCR reads in MiXCR, one entry per CDR3 protein. The top ten clones hold about 50% of a sample with around 210,000 distinct CDR3 sequences, about 15% of them seen once. Sequences were obtained from blood. All receptors come from a woman between 45 and 60 years old with Graves' hyperthyroidism.

This clonotype was counted only a few times. This rearrangement joins TRBV12-5 to TRBJ1-1; 12 nucleotides agree with TRBD1. Trimming cost V 6 bases and J 1 base; bases outside gene matches: 6. CDR3 length equals 16 residues. Germline V CDR1 and CDR2: LGHNT, FRNRAP. CDR3 protein: CASGPGQGAWNTEAFF. The CDR3 nucleotides read TGTGCTAGTGGACCGGGACAGGGGGCTTGGAACACTGAAGCTTTCTTT.

The table lists this clonotype with many counts. This chain joins TRBV7-3 and TRBJ2-1, with TRBD2 matching 11 bases. V shed 0 bases and J 10 bases; nucleotides not matched to a gene: 11. CDR3 size: 17 residues. Germline CDR1 is SGHTA and CDR2 is FQGTGA. DNA of the CDR3: TGTGCCAGCAGCTTAACGGGAGGGACGGGGACTAGCGGAGAGCAGTTCTTC. Amino acids: CASSLTGGTGTSGEQFF.

This clonotype showed up many times. The genes are TRBV11-2 and TRBJ2-5; 7 bases agree with TRBD2. CDR3 length: 18 residues. J lost 5 bases, V lost 5 bases, and 20 bases had no gene match. Germline V CDR1 and CDR2: SGHAT, FQNNGV. The CDR3 loop is CASSTLKGPSGSSETQYF. Here the CDR3 DNA reads TGTGCCAGCAGCACTCTAAAGGGCCCTAGCGGCTCTAGTGAGACCCAGTACTTC.

The J gene is TRBJ2-3, the V gene TRBV15; either TRBD1 or TRBD2 may fit D (7 bases each). The germline CDR1 and CDR2 sequences are LNHNV and YYDKDF (reference sequence). The CDR3 loop spans 17 amino acids. V was shortened by 0 bases and J by 1 base, with 14 bases between the two germline ends. The CDR3 sequence is CATSRDKQGRGTDTQYF. The CDR3 coding sequence is TGTGCCACCAGCAGAGATAAACAGGGGAGGGGCACAGATACGCAGTATTTT.

This clonotype was observed a few times. The V gene is TRBV5-1, the J gene TRBJ2-5, with D possibly matching TRBD2 (6 bases). V lost 1 base to trimming and J lost 4 bases, with 14 bases between them. CDR3 length equals 15 residues. Per the germline V gene, CDR1 is SGHRS and CDR2 is YFSETQ. DNA of the CDR3: TGCGCCAGCAGCTTGAACGGTGGGACTTTAGAGACCCAGTACTTC. Residues: CASSLNGGTLETQYF.

In its sample, this clonotype was seen many times. The rearrangement uses TRBV7-3 and TRBJ2-1; D may correspond to TRBD1 or TRBD2 (6 bases each). The CDR3 has 15 amino acids. The germline V and J ends were trimmed by 4 bases and 1 base, with 11 bases remaining between them. CDR1 SGHTA and CDR2 FQGTGA come from the germline V gene. This CDR3 is CASSSRGGSYNEQFF. CDR3 DNA sequence: TGTGCCAGCAGCTCGAGAGGGGGGTCCTACAATGAGCAGTTCTTC.

For this clonotype: A junction end diverges from the germline sequence, so it may reflect a read error. The chain combines TRBV7-7 with TRBJ2-4, with TRBD2 identical over 11 bases. Per the germline V gene, CDR1 is SSHAT and CDR2 is FNYEAQ (reference sequence). The CDR3 has 16 amino acids. CDR3 protein: CASRATSGRCRDIQYF. In DNA form, the CDR3 reads TGTGCTAGCAGGGCCACTAGCGGGAGATGTCGGGACATTCAGTACTTC.

Points on this clonotype: A much larger clone is a single base away; this may be a read error. The chain couples TRBV5-1 to TRBJ2-7; 8 positions agree with TRBD1. Germline V lookup: CDR1 SGHRS, CDR2 YFSETQ. Trimming took 4 bases from V and 8 from J; bases not matched to a gene: 11. This CDR3 is built from 14 residues. This CDR3 is CASSVGQASDKQYF. CDR3 DNA: TGCGCCAGCAGCGTGGGACAGGCCAGCGACAAGCAGTACTTC. The full variable domain, in which reference TRBV5-1 and TRBJ2-7 provide the parts outside the CDR3, is KAGVTQTPRYLIKTRGQQVTLSCSPISGHRSVSWYQQTPGQGLQFLFEYFSETQRNKGNFPGRFSGRQFSNSRSEMNVSTLELGDSALYLCASSVGQASDKQYFGPGTRLTVT.

This clonotype was observed a handful of times. The junction and the germline gene differ at one end; a read error may be behind it. The chain joins TRBV7-2 to TRBJ1-1; D might be TRBD1 (5 bases). This CDR3 comprises 13 residues. Germline V lookup: CDR1 SGHTA, CDR2 FQGNSA. The CDR3 sequence is CASSLGGNIEAFF. The CDR3 bases are TGTGCCAGCAGCTTGGGGGGTAACATTGAAGCTTTCTTT.

The sample holds a few counts of this clonotype. The genes are TRBV2 and TRBJ1-5, with D possibly being TRBD1 (5 bases). Germline loops: CDR1 SNHLY, CDR2 FYNNEI. CDR3 length: 19 amino acids. Trimming removed 5 bases from V and 2 bases from J, with 25 bases in between. CDR3: CASSREDKGWAGGNQPQHF. Written as DNA, the CDR3 is TGTGCCAGCAGTAGGGAGGACAAAGGGTGGGCAGGAGGCAATCAGCCCCAGCATTTT.

This clonotype was seen many times. The chain links TRBV12-3 or TRBV12-4 to TRBJ2-2; the D gene could be TRBD1 or TRBD2 (5 bases each). The germline V and J ends were trimmed by 1 base and 4 bases, with 7 bases remaining between them. This CDR3 region has 14 residues. The CDR3 nucleotides are TGTGCCAGCAGTTTAGGGGGGAGCACCGGGGAGCTGTTTTTT. Translated, it gives CASSLGGSTGELFF.

The chain is built from TRBV6-9 and TRBJ2-5; possible D gene TRBD2, 6 bases. Trimming left V 6 bases short and J 2 bases short, with 13 bases between. Germline values: CDR1 MNHGY, CDR2 SVAAGI. The CDR3 spans 14 residues. The CDR3 spells CASSAAGGQETQYF. In DNA, the CDR3 is TGTGCCAGCAGCGCCGCCGGGGGTCAAGAGACCCAGTACTTC.

This clonotype was observed a few times. The chain links TRBV4-2 to TRBJ2-3; tentatively, D is TRBD2 (6 bases). The CDR3 is 16 amino acids. Trimming took off 0 bases at V and 0 bases at J, with 10 bases between the two ends. Germline-derived CDR1 and CDR2 are LGHNA and YNFKEQ. CDR3 region: CASSQETRGSTDTQYF. CDR3 in DNA: TGTGCCAGCAGCCAAGAGACGCGGGGTAGCACAGATACGCAGTATTTT.

This clonotype was seen ten or more times. The chain is built from TRBV5-1 and TRBJ2-7; D may be TRBD1 (7 bases). CDR1 and CDR2 (germline): SGHRS, YFSETQ. Deletions cut 0 bases from V and 2 bases from J, with 15 bases between. This CDR3 contains 16 residues. This chain's CDR3 is CASSLVQGGVTYEQYF. CDR3 DNA: TGCGCCAGCAGCTTGGTTCAGGGGGGAGTCACCTACGAGCAGTACTTC.

This clonotype was seen repeatedly, ten times or more. The rearrangement links TRBV19 to TRBJ2-3; D is unclear. Trimming left V 1 base short and J 4 bases short, with 3 bases between. This CDR3 spans 12 amino acids. The germline V gene encodes CDR1 LNHDA and CDR2 SQIVND (reference sequence). Written as DNA, the CDR3 is TGTGCCAGTAGTATAGCGTCAGATACGCAGTATTTT. Translating gives CASSIASDTQYF.

Comments on this clonotype: A much larger clone sits a single nucleotide away, making a read error possible. The rearrangement joins TRBV4-1 to TRBJ2-3, with D possibly being TRBD1 (6 bases). Germline V gives CDR1 MGHRA, CDR2 YSYEKL. This CDR3 contains 16 residues. DNA of the CDR3: TGCACCAGCAGCTCTCGGACAGATTCTAGCACAGATACGCAGTATTTT. Its protein is CTSSSRTDSSTDTQYF.

This clonotype was counted at least ten times. The chain joins TRBV7-8 to TRBJ1-1; the D gene is possibly TRBD1 (5 bases). The length of the CDR3 is 13 residues. Germline lookup yields CDR1 SGHVS and CDR2 FQNEAQ. V was trimmed by 5 bases and J by 5 bases, leaving 12 bases between them. CDR3 bases: TGTGCCAGCAGCCTCAGGGAGGATACTGAAGCTTTCTTT. This gives the protein CASSLREDTEAFF.

Many counts were recorded for this clonotype. The V gene is TRBV12-3 or TRBV12-4, the J gene TRBJ2-1; D ambiguous. CDR3 length: 13 amino acids. V was shortened by 6 bases and J by 9 bases, with 15 bases between the two germline ends. For the CDR3, the DNA is TGTGCCAGCAGCCCACTTGCAGTGGGTGAGCAGTTCTTC. Protein: CASSPLAVGEQFF.

Ten or more counts support this clonotype. This chain links TRBV4-1 with TRBJ2-7; no clear D gene. CDR1 and CDR2 from the germline V gene are MGHRA and YSYEKL. The CDR3 sequence is 12 residues long. V gave up 4 bases and J gave up 4 bases, with 8 bases separating them. CDR3 nucleotide sequence: TGCGCCAGCAGCCGGGATAGGTACGAGCAGTACTTC. This translates into CASSRDRYEQYF.

The chain uses TRBV6-2 or TRBV6-3 and TRBJ2-1; 11 bases are shared with TRBD2. Per the germline V gene, CDR1 is MNHEY and CDR2 is SVGEGT. V was clipped by 5 bases and J by 4 bases; unmatched bases: 25. This CDR3 is built from 22 residues. The DNA for the CDR3 is TGTGCCAGCAGTGACCATTCCGACGGACTAGCGGGCCCGGACCCTCCTTACAATGAGCAGTTCTTC. Protein: CASSDHSDGLAGPDPPYNEQFF.

This clonotype has a count of ten or more. The chain combines TRBV20-1 with TRBJ2-5; D is undetermined. The CDR3 totals 14 residues. The V gene lost 6 bases and the J gene lost 5 bases, with 19 bases spanning the gap. Looked up from germline, CDR1 is DFQATT and CDR2 is SNEGSKA (reference sequence). The CDR3 DNA reads as TGCAGTGCCCCTGACCTGTCCGGTAGGGAGACCCAGTACTTC. Translating gives CSAPDLSGRETQYF.

This clonotype was picked up a small number of times. V gene TRBV19 combines with J gene TRBJ2-3, with D perhaps TRBD2 (5 bases). Trimming removed 4 bases at V and 2 bases at J, with 13 bases between. Germline V gene data show CDR1 as LNHDA and CDR2 as SQIVND (reference sequence). The CDR3 sequence is 15 residues long. The DNA of the CDR3 is TGTGCCAGTAGTAGAGGGCTTACCCTCACAGATACGCAGTATTTT. Translation gives CASSRGLTLTDTQYF.

The chain recombines TRBV15 with TRBJ1-1; TRBD1 matches at 10 bases. The J segment lost 5 bases and the V segment lost 4 bases, leaving 7 bases of the junction unmatched. Per germline, CDR1 LNHNV and CDR2 YYDKDF (reference sequence). The CDR3 runs 15 residues. CDR3 DNA sequence: TGTGCCACCAGCATTCCCGGGACAGGGGTGACTGAAGCTTTCTTT. Encoded protein: CATSIPGTGVTEAFF.

In this sample, this clonotype turned up many times. The chain couples TRBV10-3 to TRBJ1-1, with D uncertain. There are 14 residues in the CDR3. CDR1 and CDR2 (germline): ENHRY, SYGVKD. Trimming removed 5 bases from V and 4 bases from J, with 14 bases in between. The CDR3, as DNA: TGTGCCATCAGTCCAGGCCCGGCGGTCACTGAAGCTTTCTTT. It codes for CAISPGPAVTEAFF.

The table lists this clonotype with many counts. The rearrangement links TRBV29-1 to TRBJ1-5; tentatively, D is TRBD1 (6 bases). The germline V gene has CDR1 SQVTM and CDR2 ANQGSEA. This CDR3 contains 13 residues. The ends were cut back, 4 bases at V and 1 base at J, with 8 bases in the middle. CDR3 sequence: CSVAGASNQPQHF. The CDR3, as DNA: TGCAGCGTTGCAGGGGCGAGCAATCAGCCCCAGCATTTT. Variable domain in full (rest from reference TRBV29-1 and TRBJ1-5): SAVISQKPSRDICQRGTSLTIQCQVDSQVTMMFWYRQQPGQSLTLIATANQGSEATYESGFVIDKFPISRPNLTFSTLTVSNMSPEDSSIYLCSVAGASNQPQHFGDGTRLSIL.